Below are 32 T cell receptor beta chains sequenced from a single sample in a study of vaccination effects on CD4 cells after COVID-19. Produced via immunoSEQ multiplex PCR; TCRdb's table is partial and in-frame only. The table includes around 75,000 clones, around 70% detected once. Using viral peptide pools, the ViraFEST assay grew out antigen-specific CD4+ T cells prior to sequencing. Cultured cells yielded isolated CD4+ T cells after about ten days. Documented for the person is a PCR-confirmed SARS-CoV-2 infection occurring between March and December 2020. Their target antigens are unknown. The sample was CD4+ T cells from PBMCs cultured with HIV peptides, taken before COVID-19 vaccination. The subset: HIV-1 Nef peptide pool negative control/reference culture. These receptors came from a human donor who had a prior SARS-CoV-2 infection.

V is TRBV7-9 and J is TRBJ1-1; the D gene is possibly TRBD1 (5 bases). The CDR3 loop spans 13 amino acids. V lost 5 bases and J lost 9, with 16 bases in between. The germline V gene has CDR1 SEHNR and CDR2 FQNEAQ (reference sequence). The CDR3 DNA reads as TGTGCCAGCAGCCGGGAACAGGACGGGAAAGCTTTCTTT. The encoded protein is CASSREQDGKAFF.

The chain links TRBV30 to TRBJ2-5, with a weak D call TRBD1 (6 bases). CDR1 is GTSNPN, CDR2 SVGIG, per germline (reference sequence). This CDR3 is built from 14 residues. Trimming shortened V by 4 bases and J by 1 base, and 13 bases separated the two germline ends. The CDR3 DNA follows: TGTGCCTGGACCGACGGGACATCCCAAGAGACCCAGTACTTC. Translation: CAWTDGTSQETQYF.

The chain combines TRBV9 with TRBJ1-6, with 8 bases fitting TRBD1. CDR1 and CDR2 (germline): SGDLS, YYNGEE. The CDR3 has 14 residues. With 3 bases clipped from V and 8 bases from J, the junction kept 4 bases outside the gene matches. CDR3 protein: CASSATGQDSPLHF. The CDR3 coding sequence is TGTGCCAGCAGCGCCACGGGACAGGATTCACCCCTCCACTTT.

This clone came up once. This chain connects TRBV11-2 to TRBJ2-5, with TRBD2 identical over 14 bases. V was pared by 5 bases and J by 1 base, with 12 bases of the junction left unmatched. CDR1 SGHAT and CDR2 FQNNGV come from the germline V gene. CDR3 length: 19 residues. The CDR3 reads CASSPKIGLAGGLQETQYF. CDR3 coding DNA: TGTGCCAGCAGCCCCAAAATCGGACTAGCGGGGGGCCTCCAAGAGACCCAGTACTTC.

V gene TRBV6-5 combines with J gene TRBJ1-5; D remains unclear. Trimming shortened V by 5 bases and J by 1 base, and 12 bases separated the two germline ends. The CDR3 consists of 15 residues. Germline CDR1 is MNHEY and CDR2 is SVGAGI. Here the CDR3 DNA reads TGTGCCAGCAGTCCAAGCCGGGGAAGCAATCAGCCCCAGCATTTT. Translation: CASSPSRGSNQPQHF.

This clone was picked up one time. The V gene is TRBV29-1, the J gene TRBJ2-7, with D possibly TRBD1 on 5 matching bases. Trimming pared 4 bases from V and 1 base from J, leaving 8 bases between. The CDR3 is 12 residues long. Per germline, CDR1 SQVTM and CDR2 ANQGSEA. CDR3 nucleotide sequence: TGCAGCGTTGGGACAAGATCCTACGAGCAGTACTTC. Translating it yields CSVGTRSYEQYF.

This clone was found a few times. The junction differs from germline at one of its ends, possibly a read error. This chain links TRBV7-9 with TRBJ2-3; D ambiguous. Germline values: CDR1 SEHNR, CDR2 FQNEAQ (reference sequence). This CDR3 spans 9 amino acids. The CDR3: CASSLTEDF. The CDR3, as DNA: TGTGCCAGCAGCTTGACGGAAGATTTT.

DNA of the CDR3: TGTGCCAGCAGTGGAGGCCCAGACAGGATCTCCTACGAGCAGTACTTC. Its protein is CASSGGPDRISYEQYF. The V gene is TRBV25-1, the J gene TRBJ2-7; possible D gene TRBD1, 6 bases. The CDR3 length is 16 residues. The V gene's germline CDR1 is MGHDK and CDR2 SYGVNS. V lost 4 bases, J lost 0 bases, and 16 bases lay in between.

This chain links TRBV13 with TRBJ2-1, with TRBD2 identical over 13 bases. The CDR3 length is 16 residues. The V and J ends lost 4 bases and 1 base, in that order; junction bases with no gene match: 1. Germline lookup yields CDR1 PRHDT and CDR2 FYEKMQ (reference sequence). CDR3 coding DNA: TGTGCCAGCAGCTGGGGACTAGCGGGATCCTACAATGAGCAGTTCTTC. Translation: CASSWGLAGSYNEQFF.

The gene calls are TRBV9 and TRBJ2-1; 8 bases are a match to TRBD2. The J segment lost 1 base and the V segment lost 5 bases, leaving 5 bases of the junction unmatched. This CDR3 has 15 amino acids. Germline V lookup: CDR1 SGDLS, CDR2 YYNGEE. CDR3 protein: CASSLSGASYNEQFF. The CDR3 bases are TGTGCCAGCAGTCTTAGCGGGGCTTCCTACAATGAGCAGTTCTTC.

This clone was picked up a small number of times. The V and J genes are TRBV7-3 and TRBJ1-1; TRBD1 might be the D (5 bases). This CDR3 comprises 14 residues. CDR1 SGHTA and CDR2 FQGTGA come from the germline V gene. V lost 5 bases, J lost 1 base, and 11 bases lay in between. CDR3 loop: CASSEIGGNTEAFF. The CDR3, as DNA: TGTGCCAGCAGCGAAATCGGGGGGAACACTGAAGCTTTCTTT.

The genes are TRBV7-2 and TRBJ2-7; D not certain. The CDR3 covers 14 residues. V was pared by 1 base and J by 2 bases, with 9 bases between. The V gene's germline CDR1 is SGHTA and CDR2 FQGNSA. Written as DNA, the CDR3 is TGTGCCAGCAGCTTAGTTGTGGAAACCTACGAGCAGTACTTC. Protein sequence: CASSLVVETYEQYF.

The chain uses TRBV11-2 and TRBJ2-1; the D gene could be TRBD1 or TRBD2 (5 bases each). The CDR3 has 12 residues. The V and J ends lost 5 bases and 12 bases respectively, with 14 bases between them. CDR1 is SGHAT, CDR2 FQNNGV, per germline. The CDR3 coding sequence is TGTGCCAGCAGCCCCCGGGACCACGGGCAGTTCTTC. It yields the protein CASSPRDHGQFF.

The chain recombines TRBV5-1 with TRBJ1-1; no clear D gene. V gave up 0 bases and J gave up 1 base, with 10 bases separating them. Germline CDR1 is SGHRS and CDR2 is YFSETQ. The CDR3 is 15 amino acids. The chain's CDR3 is CASSLGSVWNTEAFF. As DNA, the CDR3 is TGCGCCAGCAGCTTGGGCTCAGTGTGGAACACTGAAGCTTTCTTT.

This clone has just one count. The genes are TRBV21-1 and TRBJ2-5; the table's D call TRBD1 went unverified against the DNA. TRBV21-1 counts as a pseudogene. The CDR3 loop spans 17 amino acids. Written as DNA, the CDR3 is TGTGCCAGCGGAACAAGCAGGGGGCGGATGGCACAAGAGACCCAGTACTTC. Its translation: CASGTSRGRMAQETQYF.

This CDR3 is CASSLGGGQETQYF. In DNA, the CDR3 is TGTGCCAGCAGCTTGGGAGGGGGCCAAGAGACCCAGTACTTC. The chain links TRBV5-4 to TRBJ2-5; a possible D gene is TRBD1 (6 bases). The CDR3 length is 14 residues. Trimming took 0 bases from V and 1 from J, leaving 7 bases between them. CDR1 and CDR2 from the germline V gene are SGHNT and YYREEE (reference sequence).

The chain couples TRBV5-5 to TRBJ1-6; the match to TRBD1 covers 7 bases. V lost 2 bases, J lost 9 bases, and 8 bases stayed unmatched. Germline values: CDR1 SGHKS, CDR2 YYEKEE (reference sequence). The CDR3 consists of 15 residues. The DNA for the CDR3 is TGTGCCAGCAGCTTTATGACAGGGATAAGTTCACCCCTCCACTTT. Amino acids: CASSFMTGISSPLHF.

The chain has TRBV2 and TRBJ2-7; D is ambiguous. The V gene's germline CDR1 is SNHLY and CDR2 FYNNEI. V lost 6 bases and J lost 3, with 9 bases in between. The CDR3 consists of 12 residues. The CDR3 DNA reads as TGTGCCAGCAGGCGTCAGAGCTACGAGCAGTACTTC. Translated, it gives CASRRQSYEQYF.

The rearrangement links TRBV2 to TRBJ1-5; TRBD1 matches at 9 bases. CDR1 and CDR2 from the germline V gene are SNHLY and FYNNEI. The CDR3 runs to 14 residues. The ends lost 6 bases at V and 3 bases at J; junction bases unmatched: 3. CDR3 region: CASRQGATNQPQHF. The CDR3 coding sequence is TGTGCCAGCAGACAGGGGGCCACCAATCAGCCCCAGCATTTT. Full variable domain (rest looked up from reference TRBV2 and TRBJ1-5): EPEVTQTPSHQVTQMGQEVILRCVPISNHLYFYWYRQILGQKVEFLVSFYNNEISEKSEIFDDQFSVERPDGSNFTLKIRSTKLEDSAMYFCASRQGATNQPQHFGDGTRLSIL.

The chain links TRBV11-2 to TRBJ2-7; 7 bases agree with TRBD2. Losses at the gene ends were 5 bases for V and 3 bases for J; bases not matched to a gene: 7. Per the germline V gene, CDR1 is SGHAT and CDR2 is FQNNGV. The CDR3 loop spans 14 amino acids. CDR3: CASSPSWGGYEQYF. DNA of the CDR3: TGTGCCAGCAGCCCGTCTTGGGGGGGCTACGAGCAGTACTTC.

The count of this clone is one. The V gene is TRBV7-3, the J gene TRBJ2-6, with D uncertain. The germline V gene encodes CDR1 SGHTA and CDR2 FQGTGA. The CDR3 covers 17 residues. Trimming took 4 bases from V and 0 from J, leaving 13 bases between them. The CDR3 coding sequence is TGTGCCAGCAGCTCGGCCCTTCGGAACTCTGGGGCCAACGTCCTGACTTTC. This gives the protein CASSSALRNSGANVLTF.

The chain recombines TRBV24-1 with TRBJ2-5, with 11 positions matching TRBD2. Germline values: CDR1 KGHDR, CDR2 SFDVKD. The V gene end was trimmed by 2 bases and the J gene end by 3 bases; junction bases not matched to a gene: 4. This CDR3 contains 16 residues. Here the CDR3 reads CATSDYSTSGEETQYF. The CDR3 DNA is TGTGCCACCAGTGATTACTCGACTAGCGGGGAAGAGACCCAGTACTTC.

DNA of the CDR3: TGCGCCAGCAGGCTTACCGGGACAGAAAATGAAAAACTGTTTTTT. It yields the protein CASRLTGTENEKLFF. The chain recombines TRBV5-1 with TRBJ1-4, with 7 bases identical to TRBD1. Germline V CDR1 and CDR2: SGHRS, YFSETQ. The CDR3 is 15 amino acids. V shed 5 bases and J 5 bases; nucleotides not matched to a gene: 9.

In regard to this clone: Additional DNA sequences in this sample encode the identical CDR3. The CDR3 is CASSLGTGTEAFF. The DNA of the CDR3 is TGCGCCAGCAGCTTGGGGACGGGCACTGAAGCTTTCTTT. The chain has TRBV5-1 and TRBJ1-1; no reliable D call. Trimming removed 0 bases from V and 4 bases from J, with 7 bases in between. Germline values: CDR1 SGHRS, CDR2 YFSETQ. The CDR3 extends over 13 amino acids.

This clone was observed a single time. The chain combines TRBV5-4 with TRBJ1-3; D is possibly TRBD1 (5 bases). V shed 0 bases and J shed 0 bases, with 7 bases lying between them. The CDR3 is made up of 15 amino acids. Germline V gene data show CDR1 as SGHNT and CDR2 as YYREEE (reference sequence). In DNA form, the CDR3 reads TGTGCCAGCAGCTTGGGACAGTACTCTGGAAACACCATATATTTT. Protein sequence: CASSLGQYSGNTIYF.

The chain employs TRBV18 and TRBJ1-4, with D possibly being TRBD1 (6 bases). Germline lookup yields CDR1 KGHSH and CDR2 LQKENI. V lost 6 bases to trimming and J lost 3 bases, with 14 bases between them. CDR3 size: 15 residues. CDR3 region: CASSYYREANEKLFF. The CDR3 nucleotides are TGTGCCAGCTCGTACTACAGGGAGGCTAATGAAAAACTGTTTTTT.

In its sample, this clone was seen once. V gene TRBV6-6 combines with J gene TRBJ2-7, with D possibly TRBD2 on 6 matching bases. CDR3 size: 14 residues. Per germline, CDR1 MNHNY and CDR2 SVGAGI (reference sequence). The V end lost 8 bases, the J end lost 0 bases, and 14 bases lay between the germline ends. In DNA form, the CDR3 reads TGTGCCAGCCTGTCGCGGGACTTCTCCTACGAGCAGTACTTC. This encodes CASLSRDFSYEQYF.

The chain carries TRBV19 and TRBJ2-5, with 9 positions matching TRBD1. There are 15 residues in the CDR3. V shed 5 bases and J 1 base; nucleotides not matched to a gene: 5. Germline loops: CDR1 LNHDA, CDR2 SQIVND (reference sequence). CDR3 residues: CASSGGQGLQETQYF. In DNA form, the CDR3 reads TGTGCCAGTAGTGGGGGACAGGGCCTCCAAGAGACCCAGTACTTC.

CDR3 residues: CASSSHDSGANVLTF. The CDR3 DNA reads as TGTGCCAGCAGTTCACATGACTCTGGGGCCAACGTCCTGACTTTC. V is TRBV6-5 and J is TRBJ2-6, with no clear D. The CDR3 runs to 15 residues. CDR1 and CDR2 from the germline V gene are MNHEY and SVGAGI. Trimming removed 4 bases at V and 0 bases at J, with 7 bases between.

The rearrangement joins TRBV29-1 to TRBJ1-1, with no clear D. Trimming shortened V by 2 bases and J by 1 base, and 8 bases separated the two germline ends. CDR1 is SQVTM and CDR2 is ANQGSEA in the germline V gene. The CDR3 is 13 residues long. CDR3 sequence: CSVERRQNTEAFF. The CDR3 bases are TGCAGCGTTGAAAGGAGACAGAACACTGAAGCTTTCTTT.

The J gene is TRBJ1-1, the V gene TRBV15, with unresolved D. The germline V gene has CDR1 LNHNV and CDR2 YYDKDF (reference sequence). This CDR3 contains 16 residues. Trimming pared 2 bases from V and 3 bases from J, leaving 16 bases between. The CDR3 loop reads CATSRLLGQGDTEAFF. CDR3 nucleotides: TGTGCCACCAGCAGATTACTCGGGCAAGGAGACACTGAAGCTTTCTTT.

V usage is TRBV15 and J usage is TRBJ1-2; weak D call: TRBD1 (5 bases). The V end lost 5 bases, the J end lost 0 bases, and 16 bases lay between the germline ends. This CDR3 has 16 amino acids. Looked up from germline, CDR1 is LNHNV and CDR2 is YYDKDF (reference sequence). The CDR3 DNA follows: TGTGCCACCAGCCCCTCGCCGACAGCCCCTAACTATGGCTACACCTTC. Translated, it gives CATSPSPTAPNYGYTF. Looking up the rest from reference TRBV15 and TRBJ1-2 gives the full variable domain: DAMVIQNPRYQVTQFGKPVTLSCSQTLNHNVMYWYQQKSSQAPKLLFHYYDKDFNNEADTPDNFQSRRPNTSFCFLDIRSPGLGDTAMYLCATSPSPTAPNYGYTFGSGTRLTVV.